This T cell receptor beta chain emerged from a study of PD-1 blockade in classical Hodgkin lymphoma. The sample's time point: newly diagnosed, previously untreated cHL patient sample. CD4+ T cells were purified from thawed PBMCs by negative selection. Comparison samples consisted of PBMCs from newly diagnosed, untreated classical Hodgkin lymphoma. Assay: immunoSEQ multiplex PCR; the TCRdb copy retains only in-frame clones and omits some. The data contain 18,000 or so clones, over 80% of them singletons. On this clone: What it binds is unknown.

Germline V lookup: CDR1 LNHDA, CDR2 SQIVND (reference sequence). V lost 1 base and J lost 2, with 6 bases in between. CDR3 length equals 14 residues. Study-level results: What caused the repertoire differences, perhaps disease activity or prior therapy, remains undefined. Healthy donors were reported to have higher baseline TCR diversity than newly diagnosed patients.

The chain recombines TRBV19 with TRBJ2-4; D is undetermined. The sequencing input was CD4+ T cells from blood. The TCR sequence derives from a human donor with classical Hodgkin lymphoma. This CDR3 reads CASSIALTKNIQYF. The CDR3, as DNA: TGTGCCAGTAGTATAGCACTAACCAAAAACATTCAGTACTTC.